The 20 T cell receptor beta chains given below trace back to one sample, sequenced in a study of cytomegalovirus exposure and HLA in healthy donors. Here immunoSEQ multiplex PCR was the method, and the copy in TCRdb shows in-frame clones only, minus some. The sample yields 220,000 or so clones, about 89% seen once. Sequencing was performed on PBMCs. Receptor source: a woman aged 18 to 35 in good health and CMV-seronegative.

CDR3 sequence reads: CASSARTSINEQFF. CDR3 DNA: TGTGCCAGCAGCGCCCGGACTAGCATAAATGAGCAGTTCTTC. This chain connects TRBV9 to TRBJ2-1; 8 positions agree with TRBD2. Looked up from germline, CDR1 is SGDLS and CDR2 is YYNGEE. The CDR3 loop spans 14 amino acids. V lost 3 bases to trimming and J lost 7 bases; unmatched junction nucleotides: 6.

This clone was recorded once. The rearrangement joins TRBV6-5 to TRBJ1-1; the match to TRBD1 covers 7 bases. Trimming took 8 bases from V and 4 from J; bases not matched to a gene: 10. The CDR3 extends over 14 amino acids. Germline values: CDR1 MNHEY, CDR2 SVGAGI. In nucleotides, the CDR3 is TGTGCCAGCTTCCCCAGGGGGTTTAGCACTGAAGCTTTCTTT. The encoded protein is CASFPRGFSTEAFF.

This clone occurred once. This chain connects TRBV27 to TRBJ2-1; 14 positions agree with TRBD2. V was pared by 2 bases and J by 6 bases, with 12 bases of the junction left unmatched. CDR3 length: 19 amino acids. CDR1 is MNHEY, CDR2 SMNVEV, per germline (reference sequence). CDR3 DNA: TGTGCCAGCAGTTTAAAGTGGGGACTAGCGGGAGATTCTGGCAATGAGCAGTTCTTC. This sequence encodes CASSLKWGLAGDSGNEQFF.

V and J are TRBV11-3 and TRBJ2-3; 9 positions match TRBD2. With V trimmed by 1 base and J by 4 bases, 9 bases remained unmatched. Germline V gives CDR1 SGHNT, CDR2 YENEEA. This CDR3 is 17 amino acids long. This CDR3 reads CASSLAVLAGYPDTQYF. The CDR3 DNA is TGTGCCAGCAGCTTAGCGGTCCTAGCGGGATACCCAGATACGCAGTATTTT.

The chain combines TRBV21-1 with TRBJ1-1; the table's D call, TRBD1, has no DNA check behind it. TRBV21-1 is given as a pseudogene. The CDR3 contains 11 residues. The CDR3 reads CGQGRDTEAFF. The CDR3 DNA sequence: TGTGGACAGGGACGGGACACTGAAGCTTTCTTT.

This chain uses TRBV5-6 with TRBJ2-7, with unresolved D. The V gene's germline CDR1 is SGHDT and CDR2 YYEEEE. This CDR3 comprises 11 residues. V was shortened by 0 bases and J by 6 bases, with 4 bases between the two germline ends. DNA for the CDR3: TGTGCCAGCAGCTTGGGTCTCGAGCAGTACTTC. As protein: CASSLGLEQYF.

V is TRBV6-6 and J is TRBJ1-1; the D is unclear. The germline gives CDR1 MNHNY, CDR2 SVGAGI (reference sequence). The CDR3 is 14 residues long. Trimming cost V 7 bases and J 2 bases, with 14 bases left between them. The CDR3 DNA reads TGTGCCAGCACCCCGACGGGTAAAAACACTGAAGCTTTCTTT. Its translation: CASTPTGKNTEAFF.

The chain couples TRBV6-5 to TRBJ1-5; a possible D gene is TRBD1 (5 bases). The CDR3 is 14 residues long. Trimming removed 5 bases at V and 4 bases at J, with 12 bases between. The V gene's germline CDR1 is MNHEY and CDR2 SVGAGI. The CDR3 coding sequence is TGTGCCAGCAGTGGGGGGATAGGGAATCAGCCCCAGCATTTT. It encodes CASSGGIGNQPQHF.

The chain couples TRBV5-6 to TRBJ2-1, with 8 bases matching TRBD2. The CDR3 has 16 amino acids. Trimming cost V 0 bases and J 10 bases; bases outside gene matches: 12. Germline assignment: CDR1 SGHDT and CDR2 YYEEEE. CDR3 sequence reads: CASSLETSGLEWEQFF. The CDR3 nucleotides read TGTGCCAGCAGCTTGGAAACTAGCGGTCTCGAATGGGAGCAGTTCTTC.

J is TRBJ1-4 and V is TRBV11-2; D is undetermined. This CDR3 is 13 amino acids long. The V gene's germline CDR1 is SGHAT and CDR2 FQNNGV. V gave up 1 base and J gave up 6 bases, with 6 bases separating them. In DNA form, the CDR3 reads TGTGCCAGCAGCTTAGCTCCGGATGAAAAACTGTTTTTT. This encodes CASSLAPDEKLFF.

This chain joins TRBV5-5 and TRBJ1-1, with a tentative D call TRBD1 (6 bases). The CDR3 sequence is 17 residues long. V was pared by 4 bases and J by 3 bases, with 22 bases between. Germline V gene data show CDR1 as SGHKS and CDR2 as YYEKEE (reference sequence). CDR3: CASSPPGGGQRDTEAFF. DNA of the CDR3: TGTGCCAGCAGCCCACCCGGCGGGGGCCAAAGGGACACTGAAGCTTTCTTT.

CDR3 DNA: TGCGCCAGCAGCGTAAAAGGGGCCACTGAAGCTTTCTTT. This translates into CASSVKGATEAFF. The chain employs TRBV10-2 and TRBJ1-1, with a weak D call TRBD1 (5 bases). Trimming pared 6 bases from V and 4 bases from J, leaving 12 bases between. Germline V CDR1 and CDR2: WSHSY, SAAADI. The CDR3 is made up of 13 amino acids.

V and J are TRBV29-1 and TRBJ2-3; possible D gene TRBD1, 6 bases. The CDR3 totals 13 residues. Germline V gene sequence: CDR1 SQVTM, CDR2 ANQGSEA. The V end was cut by 6 bases, the J end by 1 base, with 11 bases between. The chain's CDR3 is CSVSRQGTDTQYF. The DNA of the CDR3 is TGCAGCGTCTCTCGACAGGGCACAGATACGCAGTATTTT.

The chain couples TRBV9 to TRBJ1-2; 7 positions match TRBD1. Looked up from germline, CDR1 is SGDLS and CDR2 is YYNGEE. Losses at the gene ends were 4 bases for V and 7 bases for J; bases not matched to a gene: 10. This CDR3 contains 14 residues. CDR3 sequence reads: CASSRTGTEGGYTF. The CDR3 bases are TGTGCCAGCAGCCGTACCGGGACAGAGGGTGGCTACACCTTC.

CDR3 amino acids: CATSKDGRGTQYF. The CDR3 bases are TGTGCCACCAGCAAGGACGGGAGGGGGACCCAGTACTTC. The chain employs TRBV15 and TRBJ2-5; 8 nucleotides agree with TRBD2. Germline CDR1 LNHNV, CDR2 YYDKDF (reference sequence). The CDR3 sequence is 13 residues long. V lost 4 bases to trimming and J lost 7 bases; unmatched junction nucleotides: 5.

The chain couples TRBV9 to TRBJ2-2, with unresolved D. This CDR3 comprises 13 residues. Germline V gene data show CDR1 as SGDLS and CDR2 as YYNGEE. V lost 0 bases, J lost 8 bases, and 8 bases lay in between. CDR3 amino acids: CASSVASVGELFF. DNA for the CDR3: TGTGCCAGCAGCGTAGCTTCGGTGGGGGAGCTGTTTTTT.

The J gene is TRBJ1-5, the V gene TRBV6-4, with 10 bases that match TRBD1. V shed 8 bases, J shed 5 bases, and the junction held 3 bases outside the gene matches. Per germline, CDR1 MRHNA and CDR2 SNTAGT. This CDR3 contains 13 residues. Here the CDR3 reads CASRGQGYQPQHF. CDR3 DNA: TGTGCCAGCCGGGGACAGGGGTATCAGCCCCAGCATTTT.

This chain joins TRBV5-1 and TRBJ1-4; no definite D call. V was trimmed by 5 bases and J by 6 bases, leaving 11 bases between them. CDR3 length: 13 residues. CDR1 SGHRS and CDR2 YFSETQ come from the germline V gene. The CDR3 spells CASRPDGYEKLFF. In DNA form, the CDR3 reads TGCGCCAGCAGGCCCGACGGGTATGAAAAACTGTTTTTT.

This clone was detected once. V usage is TRBV4-1 and J usage is TRBJ2-3, with D unclear. Trimming shortened V by 4 bases and J by 2 bases, and 13 bases separated the two germline ends. The CDR3 spans 15 residues. CDR1 and CDR2 (germline): MGHRA, YSYEKL. In DNA form, the CDR3 reads TGCGCCAGCAGCCCCGATACCAGAACCACAGATACGCAGTATTTT. Translating gives CASSPDTRTTDTQYF.

The table lists this clone with a count of one. An end of the junction does not agree with germline; a read error may underlie this. V and J are TRBV7-6 and TRBJ2-1; TRBD2 agrees at 10 bases. Germline V gives CDR1 SGHVS, CDR2 FNYEAQ. The CDR3 has 15 residues. In nucleotides, the CDR3 is TGTGCCAGCAGCTTAGAAGCGGGAGGGTACACTGAGCAGTTCTTC. This encodes CASSLEAGGYTEQFF. The full variable domain, with the rest looked up from reference TRBV7-6 and TRBJ2-1, is GAGVSQSPRYKVTKRGQDVALRCDPISGHVSLYWYRQALGQGPEFLTYFNYEAQQDKSGLPNDRFSAERPEGSISTLTIQRTEQRDSAMYRCASSLEAGGYTEQFFGPGTRLTVL.